Listed below are T cell receptor beta chains from one sample, sequenced in a study of blood T cell repertoires in COVID-19. Some clones are missing from TCRdb's copy, which holds only in-frame ones; the method was immunoSEQ multiplex PCR. The data show around 60,000 clones, around 90% seen once. Sequences were obtained from peripheral blood. The origin of the receptors is a man aged 60-69 years with active COVID-19. The CDR3 runs from the conserved cysteine through the conserved F or W. D genes are given only for firm matches. The size entry is marked missing in some rows and otherwise reads once, few, many or a size class.

D	V	J	size	CDR3	DNA
TRBD1	TRBV5-5	TRBJ1-5	NA	CASSRQGGMGFATQHF	TGTGCCAGCAGCCGACAGGGGGGAATGGGATTCGCGACCCAGCATTTT
TRBD1	TRBV30	TRBJ2-5	NA	CAWGTGQETQYF	TGTGCCTGGGGGACAGGGCAAGAGACCCAGTACTTC
TRBD2	TRBV28	TRBJ2-3	NA	CASSHPWRPSGATDTQYF	TGTGCCAGCAGCCACCCGTGGCGACCTAGCGGAGCCACAGATACGCAGTATTTT
NA	TRBV28	TRBJ1-1	NA	CASEADRTAFF	TGTGCCAGCGAAGCCGACAGGACAGCTTTCTTT
NA	TRBV5-1	TRBJ1-4	NA	CASRIDRNEKLFF	TGCGCCAGCAGAATCGACAGAAATGAAAAACTGTTTTTT
TRBD1	TRBV6-5	TRBJ1-2	once	CASRRDSHNYGYTF	TGTGCCAGCAGGCGGGACAGCCATAACTATGGCTACACCTTC
TRBD1	TRBV6-5	TRBJ2-7	few	CASSPRTGGYEQYF	TGTGCCAGCAGTCCCAGGACAGGGGGCTACGAGCAGTACTTC
NA	TRBV29-1	TRBJ2-2	NA	CSVGAAGAGELFF	TGCAGCGTTGGGGCAGCGGGTGCAGGGGAGCTGTTTTTT
TRBD1	TRBV7-9	TRBJ1-6	NA	CASRLQGQDSPLHF	TGTGCCAGCAGGCTACAGGGGCAAGATTCACCCCTCCACTTT
NA	TRBV27	TRBJ1-6	NA	CASSSWTGKNSPLHF	TGTGCCAGCAGTTCCTGGACTGGAAAAAATTCACCCCTCCACTTT
NA	TRBV3-1/TRBV3-2	TRBJ1-1	once	CASSQLSAFTEAFF	TGTGCCAGCAGCCAACTTAGCGCATTCACTGAAGCTTTCTTT
TRBD1	TRBV7-8	TRBJ1-5	few	CASSLSDRGPQPQHF	TGTGCCAGCAGCTTATCCGACAGGGGGCCTCAGCCCCAGCATTTT
NA	TRBV10-3	TRBJ1-2	NA	CAIPRDTDNYGYTF	TGTGCCATTCCACGGGACACTGATAACTATGGCTACACCTTC
NA	TRBV4-3	TRBJ2-3	NA	CASSQDYLGTDTQYF	TGCGCCAGCAGCCAAGATTATCTAGGCACAGATACGCAGTATTTT
NA	TRBV7-2	TRBJ2-5	NA	CASSYRAAGPETQYF	TGTGCCAGCAGCTACCGGGCCGCAGGGCCCGAGACCCAGTACTTC
NA	TRBV30	TRBJ2-1	NA	CAWSSLGASYNEQFF	TGTGCCTGGAGTTCGCTGGGGGCCTCCTACAATGAGCAGTTCTTC
NA	TRBV28	TRBJ2-7	NA	CASATSYEQYF	TGTGCCAGCGCTACCTCCTACGAGCAGTACTTC
TRBD1	TRBV7-6	TRBJ1-1	NA	CASSLGQLNTEAFF	TGTGCCAGCAGCTTGGGACAGTTGAACACTGAAGCTTTCTTT
NA	TRBV11-2	TRBJ1-1	NA	CASSLVGGATEAFF	TGTGCCAGCAGCTTAGTCGGGGGAGCGACTGAAGCTTTCTTT
TRBD2	TRBV3-1/TRBV3-2	TRBJ2-7	once	CASSQDKTGGPQYF	TGTGCCAGCAGCCAAGATAAGACGGGAGGGCCCCAGTACTTC
NA	TRBV30	TRBJ2-2	once	CACHPSSTTNTGELFF	TGTGCCTGTCACCCCTCTAGCACAACGAACACCGGGGAGCTGTTTTTT
NA	TRBV12-3/TRBV12-4	TRBJ2-7	NA	CASSLGSAEQYF	TGTGCCAGCAGTTTAGGATCAGCGGAGCAGTACTTC
NA	TRBV5-1	TRBJ2-2	NA	CASSPAGTGELFF	TGCGCCAGCAGCCCGGCAGGCACCGGGGAGCTGTTTTTT
NA	TRBV4-1	TRBJ1-2	NA	CASSQDRGMNYGYTF	TGCGCCAGCAGCCAAGACAGGGGTATGAACTATGGCTACACCTTC
TRBD2	TRBV5-5	TRBJ2-4	NA	CASSFSGAKNIQYF	TGTGCCAGCAGCTTTAGCGGGGCCAAAAACATTCAGTACTTC
TRBD1	TRBV19	TRBJ2-5	few	CASSTTGDSRGTQYF	TGTGCCAGTAGTACAACAGGGGATTCAAGAGGGACCCAGTACTTC
NA	TRBV19	TRBJ2-7	NA	CARPNAVPYEQYF	TGTGCCAGACCGAACGCGGTCCCCTACGAGCAGTACTTC
TRBD2	TRBV18	TRBJ2-7	NA	CASSPSGRALGDEQYF	TGTGCCAGCTCGCCTAGCGGGAGGGCCCTCGGAGACGAGCAGTACTTC
TRBD1	TRBV5-1	TRBJ2-7	NA	CASSLEGQGGYEQYF	TGCGCCAGCAGCTTGGAAGGACAGGGGGGTTACGAGCAGTACTTC
NA	TRBV9	TRBJ2-5	once	CASSVAVQETQYF	TGTGCCAGCAGCGTAGCGGTTCAAGAGACCCAGTACTTC
NA	TRBV6-5	TRBJ1-1	NA	CASSRGLSTEAFF	TGTGCCAGCAGCCGGGGACTGAGCACTGAAGCTTTCTTT
NA	TRBV5-1	TRBJ2-7	NA	CASSLEGTPTYEQYF	TGCGCCAGCAGCTTGGAGGGGACACCCACCTACGAGCAGTACTTC
NA	TRBV24-1	TRBJ2-6	NA	CATSDTGGANVLTF	TGTGCCACCAGTGATACGGGGGGGGCCAACGTCCTGACTTTC
TRBD1	TRBV28	TRBJ1-5	NA	CASSSGQGDNQPQHF	TGTGCCAGCAGCTCGGGACAGGGAGACAATCAGCCCCAGCATTTT
TRBD2	TRBV7-2	TRBJ2-2	NA	CASSLVWASGRGELFF	TGTGCCAGCAGCTTAGTGTGGGCTAGCGGGAGAGGGGAGCTGTTTTTT
TRBD2	TRBV27	TRBJ2-7	NA	CASSASPGTSGGSYEQYF	TGTGCCAGCAGTGCATCCCCAGGGACTAGCGGGGGGTCCTACGAGCAGTACTTC
NA	TRBV29-1	TRBJ2-7	few	CSVLKQGYEQYF	TGCAGCGTCCTGAAACAGGGTTACGAGCAGTACTTC
NA	TRBV11-2	TRBJ1-2	few	CASSLLQREYGYTF	TGTGCCAGCAGCTTATTGCAGAGGGAGTATGGCTACACCTTC
TRBD1	TRBV30	TRBJ2-7	NA	CAWRQPGQTNEQYF	TGTGCCTGGAGACAACCGGGACAGACGAACGAGCAGTACTTC
NA	TRBV2	TRBJ2-1	once	CASSEGAEQFF	TGTGCCAGCAGTGAAGGGGCTGAGCAGTTCTTC
TRBD1	TRBV6-5	TRBJ2-1	NA	CASRREGASYNEQFF	TGTGCCAGCAGGCGAGAGGGGGCGTCCTACAATGAGCAGTTCTTC
TRBD2	TRBV6-1	TRBJ2-7	NA	CASSEAGGRAYEQYF	TGTGCCAGCAGTGAAGCGGGCGGGAGAGCCTACGAGCAGTACTTC
TRBD2	TRBV7-7	TRBJ2-5	NA	CASSLIAGGIQETQYF	TGTGCTAGCAGCTTAATAGCGGGAGGGATCCAAGAGACCCAGTACTTC
TRBD2	TRBV27	TRBJ2-2	NA	CASGGGSLIAGELFF	TGTGCCTCGGGTGGCGGGAGTCTTATAGCCGGGGAGCTGTTTTTT
TRBD1	TRBV25-1	TRBJ1-2	NA	CASSDSPGTAYGYTF	TGTGCCAGCAGTGACAGCCCCGGGACAGCCTATGGCTACACCTTC
TRBD2	TRBV3-1/TRBV3-2	TRBJ2-3	NA	CASSQTSSASTDTQYF	TGTGCCAGCAGCCAGACTAGCAGTGCTAGCACAGATACGCAGTATTTT
NA	TRBV6-5	TRBJ1-1	NA	CASGGSMNTEAFF	TGTGCCAGTGGGGGGAGCATGAACACTGAAGCTTTCTTT
TRBD2	TRBV5-5	TRBJ2-7	NA	CASSLSGSVIRGEQYF	TGTGCCAGCAGCTTGAGCGGGAGTGTAATCAGGGGCGAGCAGTACTTC
TRBD1	TRBV18	TRBJ2-7	NA	CASSPNGQGSGEQYF	TGTGCCAGCTCACCAAACGGACAGGGTTCGGGTGAGCAGTACTTC
TRBD1	TRBV28	TRBJ1-1	NA	CATSTGVNTEAFF	TGTGCCACTTCGACAGGGGTGAACACTGAAGCTTTCTTT
NA	TRBV27	TRBJ1-5	NA	CASRNGGNQPQHF	TGTGCCAGCAGAAACGGGGGAAATCAGCCCCAGCATTTT
NA	TRBV4-2	TRBJ1-1	medium-sized	CASSQDRSRHERANTEAFF	TGTGCCAGCAGCCAAGATAGGAGTAGACACGAGAGGGCCAACACTGAAGCTTTCTTT
NA	TRBV30	TRBJ2-1	NA	CAWTSLGGRDEQFF	TGTGCCTGGACGAGCCTGGGGGGTCGGGATGAGCAGTTCTTC
NA	TRBV11-2	TRBJ1-4	NA	CASGGSPNEKLFF	TGTGCCAGCGGCGGCTCCCCTAATGAAAAACTGTTTTTT
NA	TRBV19	TRBJ2-3	NA	CASSEADTQYF	TGTGCCAGTAGTGAGGCAGATACGCAGTATTTT
TRBD2	TRBV5-4	TRBJ2-2	few	CASSRGLAGKPTGELFF	TGTGCCAGCAGCCGGGGACTAGCGGGAAAGCCCACCGGGGAGCTGTTTTTT
TRBD2	TRBV9	TRBJ2-2	NA	CASSGTSGSGTGELFF	TGTGCCAGCAGCGGGACTAGCGGGAGTGGAACCGGGGAGCTGTTTTTT